Listed here are 7 T cell receptor beta chains from one sample, sequenced in a study of response to subunit inactivated influenza vaccine. From the RT-PCR reads, TCRdb called clonotypes with MiXCR, one entry per CDR3 protein. The sample lists some 500,000 distinct CDR3 sequences; 25% were seen once. The sequencing used CD4+ T cells sorted from PBMCs, collected roughly 5 days after vaccination. These receptors were collected from a man aged 45-65 years who received an inactivated influenza vaccine.

The sample holds a few counts of this clonotype. The chain carries TRBV7-3 and TRBJ2-6; TRBD2 matches 8 bases. The CDR3 totals 17 residues. The V segment lost 5 bases and the J segment 0 bases; nucleotides outside the gene matches: 6. The germline CDR1 and CDR2 sequences are SGHTA and FQGTGA. Written as DNA, the CDR3 is TGTGCCAGCAGCCCGGGAGGGTCGTACTCTGGGGCCAACGTCCTGACTTTC. Translated, it gives CASSPGGSYSGANVLTF. Full variable domain (rest looked up from reference TRBV7-3 and TRBJ2-6): GAGVSQTPSNKVTEKGKYVELRCDPISGHTALYWYRQSLGQGPEFLIYFQGTGAADDSGLPNDRFFAVRPEGSVSTLKIQRTERGDSAVYLCASSPGGSYSGANVLTFGAGSRLTVL.

Of note for this clonotype: The germline gene is not matched at one end of the junction; a read error may be the cause. The chain joins TRBV28 to TRBJ2-1, with 10 bases identical to TRBD1. This CDR3 contains 14 residues. Germline V gene sequence: CDR1 MDHEN, CDR2 SYDVKM. CDR3 amino acids: CACRQGAGYNEQFF. CDR3 bases: TGTGCCTGCAGACAGGGGGCCGGCTACAATGAGCAGTTCTTC.

This clonotype was seen a single time. The chain joins TRBV27 to TRBJ2-7, with D possibly matching TRBD2 (6 bases). Trimming pared 5 bases from V and 6 bases from J, leaving 20 bases between. The germline V gene has CDR1 MNHEY and CDR2 SMNVEV (reference sequence). The CDR3 is 15 amino acids. The CDR3 DNA reads TGTGCCAGCAGTCCCTTCCGGGACTCTTCCCCCGAGCAGTACTTC. Its translation is CASSPFRDSSPEQYF.

This clonotype was detected ten times or more. The chain joins TRBV29-1 to TRBJ1-5; D is undetermined. The V and J ends lost 4 bases and 3 bases respectively, with 13 bases between them. The CDR3 loop spans 14 amino acids. Looked up from germline, CDR1 is SQVTM and CDR2 is ANQGSEA. The CDR3, as DNA: TGCAGCGTTGCGGCCGCGGCCAACAATCAGCCCCAGCATTTT. Translating gives CSVAAAANNQPQHF.

The chain couples TRBV20-1 to TRBJ1-6; the match to TRBD1 covers 9 bases. V lost 0 bases to trimming and J lost 10 bases; unmatched junction nucleotides: 7. The CDR3 loop spans 15 amino acids. Germline V gene data show CDR1 as DFQATT and CDR2 as SNEGSKA (reference sequence). Here the CDR3 reads CSARDMDRGVSPLHF. The CDR3 bases are TGCAGTGCTAGAGACATGGACAGGGGAGTCTCACCCCTCCACTTT.

This clonotype occurred a few times. The chain is built from TRBV29-1 and TRBJ2-3; D may be TRBD2 (5 bases). V lost 7 bases and J lost 3, with 17 bases in between. The CDR3 covers 14 residues. From germline, CDR1 is SQVTM and CDR2 ANQGSEA. The chain's CDR3 is CSAGQSGRTDTQYF. DNA for the CDR3: TGCAGCGCCGGCCAAAGCGGAAGGACAGATACGCAGTATTTT.

The chain employs TRBV5-1 and TRBJ2-7; 9 bases fit TRBD1. This CDR3 contains 14 residues. Unmatched junction bases numbered 5, after V lost 4 bases and J lost 3 bases. Germline V gene lookup returns CDR1 SGHRS and CDR2 YFSETQ. The DNA of the CDR3 is TGCGCCAGCAGCACCGGACAGGGGTTCTACGAGCAGTACTTC. It specifies CASSTGQGFYEQYF.